Each of the 10 T cell receptor beta chains below was sequenced from the same sample in a study of low-dose radiotherapy and immunotherapy resistance in tumors. Both TCRalpha and TCRbeta chains were reverse transcribed with V-gene-specific primers. Amplification of TCRs used a constant-region primer and V-primer adapter for roughly 21 PCR cycles. TCRdb re-called the reads with MiXCR, one entry per CDR3 protein. The sample shows tens of thousands of distinct CDR3 sequences, roughly a tenth of them seen only once. The time point is: before trial treatment. This sample comprised PBMCs, obtained before treatment. These receptors all stem from a male donor with prostate cancer.

Ten or more counts support this clonotype. The genes are TRBV4-1 and TRBJ2-2, with 9 bases identical to TRBD1. The J segment lost 5 bases and the V segment lost 6 bases, leaving 7 bases of the junction unmatched. Germline assignment: CDR1 MGHRA and CDR2 YSYEKL. The CDR3 runs 15 residues. The CDR3 sequence: CASRPGTGRTGELFF. The CDR3 DNA is TGCGCCAGCAGACCCGGGACAGGGAGGACCGGGGAGCTGTTTTTT.

Ten or more counts support this clonotype. The V call is TRBV5-1, the J call TRBJ1-6; no reliable D call. Germline V gene data show CDR1 as SGHRS and CDR2 as YFSETQ. CDR3 length: 14 amino acids. Between the trimmed V and J ends, which lost 5 bases and 8 bases, there was a span of 14 bases. This CDR3 reads CASRLSGLDSPLHF. CDR3 in DNA: TGCGCCAGCAGACTTAGCGGACTTGATTCACCCCTCCACTTT.

The J gene is TRBJ2-1, the V gene TRBV10-3; tentatively, D is TRBD2 (6 bases). This CDR3 spans 14 amino acids. The germline V gene encodes CDR1 ENHRY and CDR2 SYGVKD. V was clipped by 4 bases and J by 8 bases, with 15 bases between them. CDR3 residues: CAISVSGEADEQFF. CDR3 DNA sequence: TGTGCCATCAGTGTTTCGGGAGAAGCCGATGAGCAGTTCTTC.

This clonotype was seen at least ten times. This chain's CDR3 is CASSSEISSSYNEQFF. For the CDR3, the DNA is TGTGCCAGCAGCTCGGAAATATCGAGCTCCTACAATGAGCAGTTCTTC. The V call is TRBV7-9, the J call TRBJ2-1; D is unresolved. Germline CDR1 and CDR2: SEHNR and FQNEAQ (reference sequence). CDR3 length equals 16 residues. The V end was cut by 4 bases, the J end by 0 bases, with 13 bases between.

This clonotype was detected ten times or more. J is TRBJ2-3 and V is TRBV28; 8 nucleotides line up with TRBD2. This CDR3 is built from 17 residues. Trimming removed 1 base from V and 7 bases from J; junction bases left unmatched: 13. The germline V gene encodes CDR1 MDHEN and CDR2 SYDVKM. The CDR3, as DNA: TGTGCCAGCAGTTTATTACGGGAGGGCCCCGGGGGTCATACGCAGTATTTT. Amino acids: CASSLLREGPGGHTQYF.

In its sample, this clonotype was seen many times. The chain uses TRBV5-4 and TRBJ1-1, with 8 positions matching TRBD1. The CDR3 is 12 amino acids. Trimming at V came to 4 bases and at J to 7 bases, leaving 3 bases not matched to a gene. The germline V gene encodes CDR1 SGHNT and CDR2 YYREEE (reference sequence). The CDR3 loop reads CASSRGTGEAFF. DNA of the CDR3: TGTGCCAGCAGCCGAGGGACAGGTGAAGCTTTCTTT.

This clonotype was seen repeatedly, ten times or more. This chain links TRBV7-2 with TRBJ2-3; 9 nucleotides agree with TRBD2. The CDR3 extends over 15 amino acids. V shed 3 bases and J 2 bases; nucleotides not matched to a gene: 3. The germline gives CDR1 SGHTA, CDR2 FQGNSA. CDR3 sequence reads: CASSLTSGYTDTQYF. CDR3 DNA: TGTGCCAGCAGCTTGACTAGCGGTTACACAGATACGCAGTATTTT.

In this sample, this clonotype turned up many times. The chain has TRBV12-3 or TRBV12-4 and TRBJ2-1; no clear D gene. CDR3 length equals 11 residues. V gave up 1 base and J gave up 12 bases, with 7 bases separating them. Here the CDR3 reads CASSLVSRQFF. The CDR3 coding sequence is TGTGCCAGCAGTTTAGTGAGCCGGCAGTTCTTC.

This clonotype has just a few counts. The chain joins TRBV6-1 to TRBJ2-7, with a weak D call TRBD2 (5 bases). CDR3 length: 14 residues. CDR1 and CDR2 (germline): MNHNS, SASEGT. V was clipped by 3 bases and J by 3 bases, with 12 bases between them. The CDR3 DNA follows: TGTGCCAGCAGTGACCCGCAGCGGCACTACGAGCAGTACTTC. It specifies CASSDPQRHYEQYF.

A note on this clonotype: With only one base between it and a far larger clone, this is likely a read error. The chain links TRBV28 to TRBJ2-1, with D possibly matching TRBD2 (5 bases). Trimming left V 3 bases short and J 10 bases short, with 16 bases between. Germline V gives CDR1 MDHEN, CDR2 SYDVKM. The CDR3 covers 14 residues. CDR3 amino acids: CASSLRAPSYEQFF. The CDR3 region has the DNA TGTGCCAGCAGTTTGCGGGCACCCTCCTACGAGCAGTTCTTC.